The sequence of this TCR beta chain was determined in a study of PD-L1 blockade in urothelial cancer. Study-wide background: The authors examined blood 3 weeks (second dose) and 6 weeks after treatment start. Reported median T cell count for blood samples was around 140,000.

The table came from immunoSEQ multiplex PCR; TCRdb's copy has only in-frame clones and leaves some out. The sample carries approximately 52,000 clones, around 79% recorded once. Time point noted: pretreatment peripheral blood. The receptor comes from a man between 65 and 79 years old with urothelial cancer. This sample comprised PBMCs, obtained around atezolizumab (anti-PD-L1) treatment.

CDR3 protein: CASRRRYF. The DNA for the CDR3 is TGTGCCAGTCGAAGGAGGTACTTC. The chain is built from TRBV19 and TRBJ2-7, with D unclear. CDR1 and CDR2 (germline): LNHDA, SQIVND (reference sequence). V was cut by 8 bases and J by 12 bases, with 8 bases left in between. The CDR3 is 8 amino acids.